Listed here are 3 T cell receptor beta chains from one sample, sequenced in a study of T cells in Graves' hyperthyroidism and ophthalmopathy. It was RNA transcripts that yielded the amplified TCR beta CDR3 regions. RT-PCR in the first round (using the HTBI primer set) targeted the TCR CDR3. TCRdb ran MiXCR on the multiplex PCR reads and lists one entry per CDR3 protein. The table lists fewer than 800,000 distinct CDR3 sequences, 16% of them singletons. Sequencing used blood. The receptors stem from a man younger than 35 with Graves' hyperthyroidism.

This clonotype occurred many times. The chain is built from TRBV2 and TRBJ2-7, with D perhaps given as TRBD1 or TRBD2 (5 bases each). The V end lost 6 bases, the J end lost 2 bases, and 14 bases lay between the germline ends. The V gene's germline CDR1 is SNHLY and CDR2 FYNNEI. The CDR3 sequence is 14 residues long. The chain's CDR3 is CASSPGRGPYEQYF. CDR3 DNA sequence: TGTGCCAGCAGCCCGGGAAGGGGACCCTACGAGCAGTACTTC.

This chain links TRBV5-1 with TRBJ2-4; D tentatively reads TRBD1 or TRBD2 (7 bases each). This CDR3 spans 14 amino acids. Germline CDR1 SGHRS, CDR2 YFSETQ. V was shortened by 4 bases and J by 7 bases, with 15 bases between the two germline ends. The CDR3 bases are TGCGCCAGCAGCCCCAGGGAGGGGGCTAACATTCAGTACTTC. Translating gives CASSPREGANIQYF.

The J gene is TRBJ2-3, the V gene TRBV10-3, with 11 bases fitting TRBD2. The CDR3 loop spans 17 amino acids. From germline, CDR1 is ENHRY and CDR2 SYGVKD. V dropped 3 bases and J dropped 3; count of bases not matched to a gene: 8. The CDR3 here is CAISDPKLAGETDTQYF. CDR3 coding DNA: TGTGCCATCAGTGATCCGAAACTAGCGGGAGAAACAGATACGCAGTATTTT.